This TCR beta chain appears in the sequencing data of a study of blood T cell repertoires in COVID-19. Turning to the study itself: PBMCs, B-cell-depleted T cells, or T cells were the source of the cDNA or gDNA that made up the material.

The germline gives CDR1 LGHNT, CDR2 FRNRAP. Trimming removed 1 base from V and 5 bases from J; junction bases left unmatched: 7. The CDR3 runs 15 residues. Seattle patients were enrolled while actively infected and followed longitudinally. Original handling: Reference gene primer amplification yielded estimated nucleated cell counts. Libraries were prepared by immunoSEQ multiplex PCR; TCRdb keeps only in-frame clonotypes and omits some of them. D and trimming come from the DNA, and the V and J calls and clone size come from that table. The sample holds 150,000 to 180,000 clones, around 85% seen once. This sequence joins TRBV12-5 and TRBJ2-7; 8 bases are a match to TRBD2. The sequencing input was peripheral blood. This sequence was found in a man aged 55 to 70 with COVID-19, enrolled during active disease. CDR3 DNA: TGTGCTAGTGGTTTGGGAGCGGGAGAGTATAACGAGCAGTACTTC. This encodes CASGLGAGEYNEQYF.